The clone carrying this TCR beta chain has more than one count but fewer than ten. The target antigen is unknown. These data come from a study of radiotherapy plus CTLA-4 blockade in lung cancer. Study at large: In under 20% of patients, objective responses were seen; around 31% had disease control. General study results and limits: Researchers report tumor-derived TCR clones expanding in blood after radiotherapy plus ipilimumab.

Here immunoSEQ multiplex PCR was the method, and the copy in TCRdb shows in-frame clones only, minus some. Of 70,000 to 90,000 clones in the sample, roughly 86% were seen once. The V end lost 5 bases, the J end lost 0 bases, and 10 bases lay between the germline ends. The germline V gene encodes CDR1 SGHTA and CDR2 FQGNSA. The CDR3 contains 15 residues. Those patients who had chemo-refractory metastatic non-small-cell lung cancer were given focal radiation along with CTLA-4 blockade through ipilimumab. The V and J genes are TRBV7-2 and TRBJ1-4, with D possibly TRBD1 on 6 matching bases. The sample consisted of peripheral blood, taken from a patient treated with radiotherapy plus ipilimumab. The TCR sequence derives from a human donor with non-small cell lung cancer who had stable disease on radiotherapy plus ipilimumab. CDR3 loop: CASSPTGSTNEKLFF. CDR3 coding DNA: TGTGCCAGCAGCCCGACAGGATCAACTAATGAAAAACTGTTTTTT.